This TCR beta chain was found in a study of blood T cell repertoires in COVID-19 (dated by TCRdb to 2019 to 2021). Study-level background: Samples covering the acute and convalescent phases of COVID-19 were provided by collaborators in the United States, Italy and Spain. The repertoires were released in a freely available public database meant as a resource for research on the immune response to SARS-CoV-2. The samples were drawn from two sources: the first 160 participants of the ongoing ImmuneRACE study, and 1,000 to 1,500 subjects contributed by 6 global collaborators. The prospective study material was composed of cDNA or gDNA derived from T cells, B-cell-depleted T cells, or PBMCs. A de-identified subject ID, COVID-19 status, age in years and sex were almost always included in the sample metadata. Where available, HLA class I and class II types were obtained from metadata supplied by the sample provider rather than from assay-based typing. Deeply sampled blood TCRbeta repertoires from subjects exposed to, actively infected with, or recovered from COVID-19 were included in the dataset.

The CDR3 runs 16 residues from the cysteine to the phenylalanine. The sequence is cut down to CDR3 DNA, 48 bases in frame from base 1. In the germline V gene, CDR1 corresponds to SGHDT and CDR2 to YYEEEE. V is reduced by 1 base and J by 0 bases, leaving a spacing of 11 bases between them. A note on this clone: Its antigen has not been determined. Base qualities are not at hand, and no much larger clone is one base apart.

Each collaborating institution followed its own protocols to collect whole blood in K2EDTA tubes. For TCRbeta analysis, collaborators shipped samples in one of three forms: frozen whole blood, isolated PBMCs, or DNA extracted from either of those sample types. General study outcomes and caveats: How much clinical and demographic metadata was included differed by source and by participant, and the metadata was provided uncurated.

TCRbeta CDR3 regions were amplified from genomic DNA using the immunoSEQ Assay, a bias-controlled multiplex PCR. On the authors' methods: The number of nucleated cells in each sample was estimated from the amplification of reference gene primers within the assay. Sequence reads were collapsed and filtered to measure the absolute abundance of every unique TCRbeta CDR3 rearrangement. For each sample, productive Simpson clonality was calculated as the square root of Simpson's diversity index over productive rearrangements. The clones in this table, taken by TCRdb from immuneACCESS, are in-frame only. Not every clone is retained; where verified, under half of the shortfall comes from an unresolved V gene, and the cause of the rest is unknown. V, J and clone size are taken as reported in that table, and D and trimming were inferred from the DNA itself. Counted in this sample were 20,000 or so clones; 82% of them appeared once. The ten largest clones add up to about 6% of the sample.

Material: peripheral blood. The receptor was isolated from a human donor in a cohort sampled during active COVID-19. This chain is built from TRBV5-6 and TRBJ2-1, with no confidently assigned D gene. The base sequence is TGTGCCAGCAGCTTGATTTCCGCCAGCTCCTACAATGAGCAGTTCTTC. The translation is CASSLISASSYNEQFF.